What follows is one T cell receptor beta chain and its context. Its antigen remains unknown. Trimming removed 2 bases from V and 8 bases from J, with 6 bases in between. This CDR3 is built from 11 residues. RNA transcripts gave rise to amplified TCR beta CDR3 regions. Carried out on the TCR CDR3, a first-round RT-PCR used the HTBI primer set. TCRdb re-called the multiplex PCR reads with MiXCR, one entry per CDR3 protein. Of approximately 720,000 distinct CDR3 sequences detected, over 15% appear once; the ten largest clones hold roughly 17%. The data derive from a study of T cells in Graves' hyperthyroidism and ophthalmopathy. Blood was drawn at first hyperthyroidism diagnosis, before any ophthalmopathy symptoms. General study findings and limits: The majority of expanded thyroid clonotypes above 0.001 also appeared in blood.

The chain employs TRBV12-3 or TRBV12-4 and TRBJ1-2; no clear D gene. The receptor's source is a woman in her forties or fifties with Graves' hyperthyroidism that later progressed to Graves' ophthalmopathy. The sequenced sample was blood. The CDR3 is CASSLRRGYTF. The CDR3 DNA reads as TGTGCCAGCAGTTTACGGCGGGGCTACACCTTC.